This TCR beta chain originates from a study of blood T cell repertoires in COVID-19 (TCRdb year 2020). Turning to the overall study: Samples covering the acute and convalescent phases of COVID-19 were provided by collaborators in the United States, Italy and Spain. The material from the prospective study consisted of cDNA or gDNA derived from T cells, B-cell-depleted T cells, or PBMCs. The dataset comprised deeply sampled blood TCRbeta repertoires from subjects exposed to, actively infected with, or recovered from COVID-19. The repertoires were made available in a free public database intended to serve as a resource for research on the immune response to SARS-CoV-2. The samples were drawn from the first 160 participants of the ongoing ImmuneRACE study and from 1,254 subjects provided by 6 global collaborators. Nearly every sample came with metadata listing a de-identified subject ID, COVID-19 status, age in years and sex. Where available, HLA class I and class II types were taken from metadata supplied by the sample provider and were not determined by assay-based typing. What the authors observed across the whole study: The quantity of clinical and demographic metadata differed by source and by participant and was supplied without curation.

Remarks on this clone: Its antigen target is currently unknown. It has no much larger one-base neighbor in the sample; base qualities were not kept.

One collaborating source in Seattle enrolled patients while the patients were actively infected and followed the patients over time throughout the course of disease. Each collaborating institution followed its own protocols to collect whole blood in K2EDTA tubes. Collaborator samples were shipped for TCRbeta analysis as frozen whole blood, isolated PBMCs, or DNA extracted from either sample type. TCRbeta CDR3 regions were amplified from genomic DNA by means of the immunoSEQ Assay, a bias-controlled multiplex PCR. Per the authors' processing: The number of nucleated cells in each sample was estimated from the amplification of reference gene primers within the assay. Sequence reads were collapsed and filtered to measure the absolute abundance of every unique TCRbeta CDR3 rearrangement. Productive Simpson clonality was computed per sample as the square root of Simpson's diversity index over productive rearrangements. In its TCRdb copy, this immuneACCESS table keeps in-frame sequences only and misses some clones. Where compared with another copy, unresolved V genes explain less than half of these, and the others have no known cause. Clone size and V and J calls were adopted from that table, with D and trimming inferred from the DNA. In all, the sample holds about 140,000 clones, and about 83% of those were seen once. The ten largest clones take up approximately 8.9% of the sample.

Spanning cysteine to phenylalanine, the CDR3 consists of 14 amino acids. This entry keeps only the CDR3 DNA: 42 bases, framed from base 1. V sheds 5 bases and J sheds 5 bases, leaving 16 bases between their ends. According to the germline V gene, CDR1 reads SGHTA and CDR2 reads FQGTGA. This chain joins TRBV7-3 to TRBJ2-7; the best D guess is TRBD2, with 5 bases matching. This TCR derives from a young man with COVID-19, enrolled during active disease. Material for sequencing was peripheral blood. The sequenced DNA: TGTGCCAGCAGCCGGGGTCCTATTTCCCACGAGCAGTACTTC. Translation gives CASSRGPISHEQYF. Extended through the reference TRBV7-3 and TRBJ2-7 proteins, this CDR3 yields the full variable domain: GAGVSQTPSNKVTEKGKYVELRCDPISGHTALYWYRQSLGQGPEFLIYFQGTGAADDSGLPNDRFFAVRPEGSVSTLKIQRTERGDSAVYLCASSRGPISHEQYFGPGTRLTVT.